The rows below give T cell receptor beta chains drawn from one sample of a study of blood T cell repertoires in COVID-19. The data were produced by immunoSEQ multiplex PCR, yet TCRdb's version contains in-frame clones alone and is incomplete. The profile shows 300,000 to 450,000 clones, about 90% of them singletons. Sequenced: PBMCs or T cells enriched from blood (not recorded which). The origin of the receptors is a young woman who had recovered from COVID-19. Both conserved end residues are part of each CDR3. D genes are given only for firm matches. Size values are once, few and many counts, or a class for expanded clones, and some rows have none.

CDR3: CASSSRAARTGTPLHF
DNA: TGTGCCAGCAGTTCGAGGGCAGCGCGAACCGGCACACCCCTCCACTTT
D: .
V: TRBV27
size: .
length: 16
J: TRBJ1-6

CDR3: CASSVDEVINGYTF
DNA: TGTGCCAGCAGCGTAGATGAGGTTATAAATGGCTACACCTTC
D: .
V: TRBV9
size: .
length: 14
J: TRBJ1-2

CDR3: CASRDRVDSNQPQHF
DNA: TGTGCCAGTAGGGACAGGGTGGATAGCAATCAGCCCCAGCATTTT
D: TRBD1
V: TRBV19
size: .
length: 15
J: TRBJ1-5

CDR3: CASRGQAAPLHF
DNA: TGCGCCAGCAGAGGACAGGCAGCGCCCCTCCACTTT
D: TRBD1
V: TRBV10-2
size: .
length: 12
J: TRBJ1-6

CDR3: CASSLVPGSEQFF
DNA: TGCGCCAGCAGCTTGGTCCCAGGTAGTGAGCAGTTCTTC
D: .
V: TRBV5-1
size: .
length: 13
J: TRBJ2-1

CDR3: CASSDPGQGSGYTF
DNA: TGTGCCAGCAGTGATCCGGGACAGGGGTCTGGCTACACCTTC
D: TRBD1
V: TRBV25-1
size: .
length: 14
J: TRBJ1-2

CDR3: CASSLGGQGARGYTF
DNA: TGTGCCAGCAGCTTAGGGGGACAGGGGGCCAGAGGCTACACCTTC
D: TRBD1
V: TRBV7-9
size: .
length: 15
J: TRBJ1-2

CDR3: CASSQETGQLSPLHF
DNA: TGTGCCAGCAGCCAAGAGACGGGACAACTTTCACCCCTCCACTTT
D: .
V: TRBV3-1/TRBV3-2
size: .
length: 15
J: TRBJ1-6

CDR3: CASSQEQGANSPLHF
DNA: TGTGCCAGCAGCCAAGAGCAGGGGGCAAATTCACCCCTCCACTTT
D: TRBD1
V: TRBV14
size: .
length: 15
J: TRBJ1-6

CDR3: CASSTDTNTEAFF
DNA: TGTGCCAGCAGTACGGACACGAACACTGAAGCTTTCTTT
D: .
V: TRBV6-5
size: once
length: 13
J: TRBJ1-1

CDR3: CATTTGSYNSPLHF
DNA: TGTGCCACCACAACAGGTTCCTATAATTCACCCCTCCACTTT
D: .
V: TRBV27
size: .
length: 14
J: TRBJ1-6

CDR3: CASSSSGGPSYNEQFF
DNA: TGTGCCAGCAGTTCAAGCGGGGGCCCCTCCTACAATGAGCAGTTCTTC
D: TRBD2
V: TRBV28
size: .
length: 16
J: TRBJ2-1

CDR3: CASRGRENTEAFF
DNA: TGTGCCAGCAGAGGACGGGAGAACACTGAAGCTTTCTTT
D: .
V: TRBV6-5
size: .
length: 13
J: TRBJ1-1

CDR3: CASSRQGPYNSPLHF
DNA: TGTGCCAGCAGCAGACAGGGACCCTATAATTCACCCCTCCACTTT
D: TRBD1
V: TRBV7-2
size: .
length: 15
J: TRBJ1-6

CDR3: CATSDAGSAGEKLFF
DNA: TGTGCCACCAGTGATGCGGGTTCCGCTGGGGAAAAACTGTTTTTT
D: .
V: TRBV24-1
size: once
length: 15
J: TRBJ1-4

CDR3: CASGLALSSYNEQFF
DNA: TGTGCCAGCGGACTAGCGCTGAGCTCCTACAATGAGCAGTTCTTC
D: TRBD2
V: TRBV6-5
size: .
length: 15
J: TRBJ2-1

CDR3: CASSRRLAKGVPNTEAFF
DNA: TGTGCCAGCAGTCGTCGTTTAGCTAAGGGGGTTCCTAACACTGAAGCTTTCTTT
D: .
V: TRBV6-6
size: .
length: 18
J: TRBJ1-1

CDR3: CASSPPTSSYEQYF
DNA: TGTGCCAGCTCACCACCGACTTCCTCCTACGAGCAGTACTTC
D: .
V: TRBV18
size: .
length: 14
J: TRBJ2-7

CDR3: CASSELAGGQETQYF
DNA: TGTGCCAGCAGTGAACTAGCGGGGGGGCAAGAGACCCAGTACTTC
D: TRBD2
V: TRBV6-1
size: .
length: 15
J: TRBJ2-5

CDR3: CASSTPGQVHEQFF
DNA: TGTGCCAGTAGTACGCCGGGACAGGTACATGAGCAGTTCTTC
D: TRBD1
V: TRBV19
size: .
length: 14
J: TRBJ2-1

CDR3: CASSAYRGNTEAFF
DNA: TGTGCCAGCAGTGCCTACAGGGGGAACACTGAAGCTTTCTTT
D: TRBD1
V: TRBV27
size: .
length: 14
J: TRBJ1-1

CDR3: CASRAGNQPQHF
DNA: TGTGCCAGTAGAGCCGGCAATCAGCCCCAGCATTTT
D: .
V: TRBV19
size: .
length: 12
J: TRBJ1-5

CDR3: CAWRGQPNTGELFF
DNA: TGTGCCTGGAGGGGACAGCCGAACACCGGGGAGCTGTTTTTT
D: TRBD1
V: TRBV30
size: .
length: 14
J: TRBJ2-2

CDR3: CATSEARTGADQPQHF
DNA: TGTGCCACCAGTGAAGCTAGGACAGGGGCGGATCAGCCCCAGCATTTT
D: TRBD1
V: TRBV24-1
size: .
length: 16
J: TRBJ1-5

CDR3: CASSLSASGYYEQYF
DNA: TGTGCCAGCAGTTTATCGGCTAGCGGATACTACGAGCAGTACTTC
D: TRBD2
V: TRBV28
size: .
length: 15
J: TRBJ2-7

CDR3: CASSQDQQGGYGYTF
DNA: TGCGCCAGCAGCCAAGATCAGCAGGGGGGCTATGGCTACACCTTC
D: TRBD1
V: TRBV4-3
size: .
length: 15
J: TRBJ1-2

CDR3: CASIKGLAGEQFF
DNA: TGTGCCAGCATAAAGGGACTAGCGGGGGAGCAGTTCTTC
D: TRBD2
V: TRBV27
size: .
length: 13
J: TRBJ2-1

CDR3: CASSLGGSTGQPQHF
DNA: TGTGCCAGCAGTTTGGGGGGTTCAACTGGTCAGCCCCAGCATTTT
D: .
V: TRBV28
size: once
length: 15
J: TRBJ1-5

CDR3: CSAWGPMNTEAFF
DNA: TGCAGCGCCTGGGGGCCCATGAACACTGAAGCTTTCTTT
D: .
V: TRBV29-1
size: .
length: 13
J: TRBJ1-1

CDR3: CASSPSTLGGVYEQYF
DNA: TGTGCCAGCAGCCCCTCCACGCTTGGGGGGGTCTACGAGCAGTACTTC
D: TRBD2
V: TRBV5-4
size: .
length: 16
J: TRBJ2-7

CDR3: CASSGTGGPGANVLTF
DNA: TGTGCCAGCAGTGGGACAGGGGGCCCTGGGGCCAACGTCCTGACTTTC
D: TRBD1
V: TRBV2
size: .
length: 16
J: TRBJ2-6

CDR3: CASSLGGTAQPQHF
DNA: TGTGCCAGCAGTTTGGGGGGGACGGCACAGCCCCAGCATTTT
D: .
V: TRBV28
size: .
length: 14
J: TRBJ1-5

CDR3: CASSQGAAFYEQYF
DNA: TGTGCCAGCAGCCAAGGGGCAGCTTTCTACGAGCAGTACTTC
D: .
V: TRBV3-1/TRBV3-2
size: .
length: 14
J: TRBJ2-7

CDR3: CASRTGWRGYTF
DNA: TGTGCCAGCAGGACAGGGTGGCGAGGCTACACCTTC
D: TRBD1
V: TRBV27
size: .
length: 12
J: TRBJ1-2

CDR3: CAISRDRAAYEQYF
DNA: TGTGCCATCTCCCGGGACAGAGCAGCCTACGAGCAGTACTTC
D: TRBD1
V: TRBV10-3
size: .
length: 14
J: TRBJ2-7

CDR3: CASSQHRGQASNEKLFF
DNA: TGTGCCAGCAGCCAACACAGGGGGCAGGCGTCTAATGAAAAACTGTTTTTT
D: TRBD1
V: TRBV14
size: .
length: 17
J: TRBJ1-4

CDR3: CASSRRQVSAIDTQYF
DNA: TGCGCCAGCAGCCGCCGACAGGTTTCCGCTATAGATACGCAGTATTTT
D: .
V: TRBV4-1
size: .
length: 16
J: TRBJ2-3

CDR3: CSVKRVGGSGSNQPQHF
DNA: TGCAGCGTAAAACGGGTGGGAGGTAGTGGCAGCAATCAGCCCCAGCATTTT
D: .
V: TRBV29-1
size: .
length: 17
J: TRBJ1-5

CDR3: CATSGETGQETQYF
DNA: TGTGCCACCAGTGGGGAGACAGGGCAAGAGACCCAGTACTTC
D: TRBD1
V: TRBV24-1
size: .
length: 14
J: TRBJ2-5

CDR3: CASSKTGAGNTIYF
DNA: TGTGCCAGCAGCAAAACAGGGGCCGGAAACACCATATATTTT
D: TRBD1
V: TRBV5-4
size: .
length: 14
J: TRBJ1-3

CDR3: CASSKDRDTGDAFF
DNA: TGTGCCAGCTCAAAAGACCGGGACACTGGTGACGCTTTCTTT
D: .
V: TRBV18
size: .
length: 14
J: TRBJ1-1